The text below deals with one TCR beta chain. 60 Vbeta and 13 Jbeta primers were used in PCR. Repertoires were generated with immunoSEQ multiplex PCR, while TCRdb's copy carries only in-frame clones and drops some. The sample lists about 93,000 clones; roughly 79% were seen once. The record originates from a study of cytomegalovirus exposure and HLA in healthy donors. V was pared by 5 bases and J by 2 bases, with 4 bases of the junction left unmatched. Germline V lookup: CDR1 MDHEN, CDR2 SYDVKM. This CDR3 region has 15 residues. The chain recombines TRBV28 with TRBJ2-2; TRBD1 agrees at 8 bases. This TCR came from a man younger than 40 in good health and CMV-seronegative. The sequencing sample was made of PBMCs. The CDR3 protein is CASSKTGVNTGELFF. The CDR3 DNA sequence: TGTGCCAGCAGTAAGACAGGGGTCAACACCGGGGAGCTGTTTTTT.